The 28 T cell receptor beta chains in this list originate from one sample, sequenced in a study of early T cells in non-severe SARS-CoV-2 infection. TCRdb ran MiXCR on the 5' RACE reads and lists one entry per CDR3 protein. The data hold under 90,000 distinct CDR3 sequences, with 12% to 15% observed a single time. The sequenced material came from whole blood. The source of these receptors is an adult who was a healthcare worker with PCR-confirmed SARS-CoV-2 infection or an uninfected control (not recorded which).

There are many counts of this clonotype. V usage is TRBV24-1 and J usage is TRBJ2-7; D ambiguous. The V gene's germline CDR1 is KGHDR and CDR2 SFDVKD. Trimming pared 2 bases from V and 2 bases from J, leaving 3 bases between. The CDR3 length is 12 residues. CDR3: CATSDYTYEQYF. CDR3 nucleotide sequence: TGTGCCACCAGTGATTACACCTACGAGCAGTACTTC.

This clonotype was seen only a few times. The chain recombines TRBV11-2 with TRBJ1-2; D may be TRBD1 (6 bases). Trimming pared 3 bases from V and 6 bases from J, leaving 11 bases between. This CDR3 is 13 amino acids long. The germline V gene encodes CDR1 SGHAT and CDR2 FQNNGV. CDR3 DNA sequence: TGTGCCAGCAGCTTCCTGGGGGCGGATGGCTACACCTTC. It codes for CASSFLGADGYTF.

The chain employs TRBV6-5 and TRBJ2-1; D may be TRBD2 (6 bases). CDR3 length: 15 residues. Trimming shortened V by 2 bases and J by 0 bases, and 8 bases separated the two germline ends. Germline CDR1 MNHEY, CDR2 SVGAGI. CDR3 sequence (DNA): TGTGCCAGCAGTTACCGGGGGAGCTCCTACAATGAGCAGTTCTTC. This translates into CASSYRGSSYNEQFF.

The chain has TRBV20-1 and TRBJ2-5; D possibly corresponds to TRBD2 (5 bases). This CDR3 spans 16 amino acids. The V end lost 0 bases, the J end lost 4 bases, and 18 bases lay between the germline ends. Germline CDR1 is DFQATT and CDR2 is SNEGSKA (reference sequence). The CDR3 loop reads CSARDSRAFRAETQYF. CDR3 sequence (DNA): TGCAGTGCTAGAGATTCGCGGGCATTTCGGGCAGAGACCCAGTACTTC.

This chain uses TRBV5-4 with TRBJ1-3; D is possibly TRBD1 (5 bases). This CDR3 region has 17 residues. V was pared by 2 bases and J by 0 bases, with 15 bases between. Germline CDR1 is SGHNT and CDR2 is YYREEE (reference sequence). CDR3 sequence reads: CASSFREGLLSGNTIYF. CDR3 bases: TGTGCCAGCAGCTTCAGGGAGGGCCTCCTCTCTGGAAACACCATATATTTT. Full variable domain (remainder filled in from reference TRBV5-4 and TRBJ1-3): ETGVTQSPTHLIKTRGQQVTLRCSSQSGHNTVSWYQQALGQGPQFIFQYYREEENGRGNFPPRFSGLQFPNYSSELNVNALELDDSALYLCASSFREGLLSGNTIYFGEGSWLTVV.

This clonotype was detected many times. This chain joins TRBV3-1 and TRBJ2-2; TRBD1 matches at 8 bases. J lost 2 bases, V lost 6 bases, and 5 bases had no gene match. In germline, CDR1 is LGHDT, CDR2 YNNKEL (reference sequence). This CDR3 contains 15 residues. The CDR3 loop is CASRGQDPNTGELFF. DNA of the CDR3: TGTGCCAGCAGGGGACAGGACCCCAACACCGGGGAGCTGTTTTTT.

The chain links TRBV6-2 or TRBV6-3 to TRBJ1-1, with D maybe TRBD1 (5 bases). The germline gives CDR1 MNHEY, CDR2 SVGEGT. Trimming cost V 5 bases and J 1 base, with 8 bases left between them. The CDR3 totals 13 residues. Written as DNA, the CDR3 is TGTGCCAGCAGTAAGGGGCGGAACACTGAAGCTTTCTTT. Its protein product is CASSKGRNTEAFF.

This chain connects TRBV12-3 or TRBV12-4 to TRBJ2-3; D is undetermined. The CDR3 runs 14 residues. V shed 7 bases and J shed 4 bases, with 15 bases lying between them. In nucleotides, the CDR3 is TGTGCCAGCACCCCACGGCAGCTCCCAGATACGCAGTATTTT. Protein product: CASTPRQLPDTQYF.

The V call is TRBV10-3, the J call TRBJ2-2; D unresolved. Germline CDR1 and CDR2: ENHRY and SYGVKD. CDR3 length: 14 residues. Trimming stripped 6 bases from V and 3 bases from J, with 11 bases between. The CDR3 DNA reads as TGTGCCATCAGATCGAATGAGGACACCGGGGAGCTGTTTTTT. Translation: CAIRSNEDTGELFF.

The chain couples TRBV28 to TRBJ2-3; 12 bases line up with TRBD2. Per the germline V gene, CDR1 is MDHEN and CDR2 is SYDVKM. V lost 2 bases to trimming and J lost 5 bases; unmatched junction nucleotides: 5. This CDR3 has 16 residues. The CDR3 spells CASSLLAGGRGDTQYF. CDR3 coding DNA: TGTGCCAGCAGTTTACTAGCGGGGGGGCGGGGAGATACGCAGTATTTT.

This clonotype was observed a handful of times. The CDR3 loop reads CASSSTGTGNTIYF. For the CDR3, the DNA is TGTGCCAGCAGCTCGACAGGGACTGGAAACACCATATATTTT. The chain links TRBV7-8 to TRBJ1-3, with 7 nucleotides matching TRBD1. With 4 bases clipped from V and 2 bases from J, the junction kept 2 bases outside the gene matches. The CDR3 extends over 14 amino acids. CDR1 SGHVS and CDR2 FQNEAQ come from the germline V gene.

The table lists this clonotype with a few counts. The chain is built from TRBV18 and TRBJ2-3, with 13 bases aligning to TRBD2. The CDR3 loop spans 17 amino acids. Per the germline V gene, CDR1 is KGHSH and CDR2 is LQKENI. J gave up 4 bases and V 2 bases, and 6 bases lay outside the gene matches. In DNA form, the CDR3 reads TGTGCCAGCTCACCAACTGGGACTAGCGGGATCGCAGATACGCAGTATTTT. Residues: CASSPTGTSGIADTQYF.

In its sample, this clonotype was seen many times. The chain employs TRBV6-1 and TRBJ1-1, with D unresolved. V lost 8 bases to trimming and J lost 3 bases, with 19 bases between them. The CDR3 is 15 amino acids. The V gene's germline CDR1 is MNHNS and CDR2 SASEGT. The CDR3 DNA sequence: TGTGCCAGCCTCCCCACCCAATTAGGGTACACTGAAGCTTTCTTT. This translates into CASLPTQLGYTEAFF.

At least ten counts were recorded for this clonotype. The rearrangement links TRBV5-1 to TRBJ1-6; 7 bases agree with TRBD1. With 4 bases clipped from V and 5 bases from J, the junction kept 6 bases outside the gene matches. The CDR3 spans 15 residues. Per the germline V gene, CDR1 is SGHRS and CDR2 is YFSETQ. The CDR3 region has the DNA TGCGCCAGCAGCCCCTCCGGGACAGATAATTCACCCCTCCACTTT. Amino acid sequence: CASSPSGTDNSPLHF. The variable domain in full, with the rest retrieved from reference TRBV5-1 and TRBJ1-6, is KAGVTQTPRYLIKTRGQQVTLSCSPISGHRSVSWYQQTPGQGLQFLFEYFSETQRNKGNFPGRFSGRQFSNSRSEMNVSTLELGDSALYLCASSPSGTDNSPLHFGNGTRLTVT.

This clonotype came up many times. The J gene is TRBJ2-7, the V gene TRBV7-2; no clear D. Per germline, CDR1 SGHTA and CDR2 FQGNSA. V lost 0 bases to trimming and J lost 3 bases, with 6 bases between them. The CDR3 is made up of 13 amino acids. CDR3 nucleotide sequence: TGTGCCAGCAGCTTAGCTTTTGACTACGAGCAGTACTTC. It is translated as CASSLAFDYEQYF.

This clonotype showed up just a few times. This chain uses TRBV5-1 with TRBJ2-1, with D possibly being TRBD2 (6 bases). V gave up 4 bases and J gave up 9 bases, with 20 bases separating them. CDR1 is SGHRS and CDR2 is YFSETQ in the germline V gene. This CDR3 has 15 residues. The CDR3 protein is CASSTPGTGGGEQFF. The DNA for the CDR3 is TGCGCCAGCAGCACCCCCGGGACTGGTGGGGGTGAGCAGTTCTTC. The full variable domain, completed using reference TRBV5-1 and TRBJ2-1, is KAGVTQTPRYLIKTRGQQVTLSCSPISGHRSVSWYQQTPGQGLQFLFEYFSETQRNKGNFPGRFSGRQFSNSRSEMNVSTLELGDSALYLCASSTPGTGGGEQFFGPGTRLTVL.

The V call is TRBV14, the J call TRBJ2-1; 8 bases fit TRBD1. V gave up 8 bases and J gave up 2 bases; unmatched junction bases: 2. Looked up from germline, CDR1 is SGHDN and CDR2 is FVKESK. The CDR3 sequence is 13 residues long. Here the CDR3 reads CASQGQAYNEQFF. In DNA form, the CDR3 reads TGTGCCAGCCAGGGACAGGCCTACAATGAGCAGTTCTTC.

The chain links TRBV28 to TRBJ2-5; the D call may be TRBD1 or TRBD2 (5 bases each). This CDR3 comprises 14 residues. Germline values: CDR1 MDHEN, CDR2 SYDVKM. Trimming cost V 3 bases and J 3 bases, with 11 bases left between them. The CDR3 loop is CASSFGGRKETQYF. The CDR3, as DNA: TGTGCCAGCAGTTTTGGGGGTAGGAAAGAGACCCAGTACTTC.

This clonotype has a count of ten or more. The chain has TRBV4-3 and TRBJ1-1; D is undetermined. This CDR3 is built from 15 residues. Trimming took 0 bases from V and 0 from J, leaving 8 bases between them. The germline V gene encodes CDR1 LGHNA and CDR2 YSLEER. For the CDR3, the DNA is TGCGCCAGCAGCCAAGATTTCAGTTTGAACACTGAAGCTTTCTTT. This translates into CASSQDFSLNTEAFF.

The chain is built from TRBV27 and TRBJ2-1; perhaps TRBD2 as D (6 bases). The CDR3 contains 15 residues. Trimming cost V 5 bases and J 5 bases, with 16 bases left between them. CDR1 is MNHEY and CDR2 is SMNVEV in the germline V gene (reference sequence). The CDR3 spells CASSVMAGNNNEQFF. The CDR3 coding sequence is TGTGCCAGCAGTGTCATGGCGGGGAATAACAATGAGCAGTTCTTC.

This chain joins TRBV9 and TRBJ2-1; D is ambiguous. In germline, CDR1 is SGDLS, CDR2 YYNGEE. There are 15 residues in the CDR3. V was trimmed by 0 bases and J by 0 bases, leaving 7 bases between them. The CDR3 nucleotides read TGTGCCAGCAGCGTAGGTGTCAGCTCCTACAATGAGCAGTTCTTC. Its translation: CASSVGVSSYNEQFF.

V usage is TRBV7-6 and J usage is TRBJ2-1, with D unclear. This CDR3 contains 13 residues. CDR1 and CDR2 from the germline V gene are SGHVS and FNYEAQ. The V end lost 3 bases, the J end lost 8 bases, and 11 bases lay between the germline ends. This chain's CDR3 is CASSLGFWDEQFF. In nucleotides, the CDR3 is TGTGCCAGCAGCTTGGGTTTTTGGGATGAGCAGTTCTTC.

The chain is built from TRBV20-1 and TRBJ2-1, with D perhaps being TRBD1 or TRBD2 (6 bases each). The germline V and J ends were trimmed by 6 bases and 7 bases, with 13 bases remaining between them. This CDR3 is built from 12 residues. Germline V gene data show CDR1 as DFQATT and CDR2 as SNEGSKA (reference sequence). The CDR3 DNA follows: TGCAGTGCCCGAGGGGGGTGGAATGAGCAGTTCTTC. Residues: CSARGGWNEQFF.

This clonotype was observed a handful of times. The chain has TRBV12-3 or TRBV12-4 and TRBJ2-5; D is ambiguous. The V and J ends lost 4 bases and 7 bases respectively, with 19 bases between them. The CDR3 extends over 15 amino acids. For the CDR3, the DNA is TGTGCCAGCAGTTCCCGAGGCGTCCCAACGGGGACCCAGTACTTC. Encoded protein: CASSSRGVPTGTQYF.

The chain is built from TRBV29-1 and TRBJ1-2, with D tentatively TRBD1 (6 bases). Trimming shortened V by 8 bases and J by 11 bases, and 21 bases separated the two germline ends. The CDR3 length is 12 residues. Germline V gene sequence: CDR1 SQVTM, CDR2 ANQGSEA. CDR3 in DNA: TGCAGCTCTCTCTCGGACAGAGAATTTTACACCTTC. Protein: CSSLSDREFYTF.

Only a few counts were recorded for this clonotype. CDR3 loop: CASSLFSQARVANSPLHF. CDR3 coding DNA: TGTGCCAGCAGTTTATTCTCCCAAGCCAGGGTCGCAAATTCACCCCTCCACTTT. The chain couples TRBV27 to TRBJ1-6; possible D gene TRBD1, 5 bases. The CDR3 is 18 amino acids. The ends were cut back, 1 base at V and 7 bases at J, with 20 bases in the middle. CDR1 is MNHEY and CDR2 is SMNVEV in the germline V gene (reference sequence).

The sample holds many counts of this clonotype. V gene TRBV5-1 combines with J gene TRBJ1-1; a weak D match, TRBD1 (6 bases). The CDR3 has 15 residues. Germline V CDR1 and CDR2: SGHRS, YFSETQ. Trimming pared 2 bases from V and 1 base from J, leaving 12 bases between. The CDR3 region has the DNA TGCGCCAGCAGCTTAGCCGGGACACCGAACACTGAAGCTTTCTTT. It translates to CASSLAGTPNTEAFF.

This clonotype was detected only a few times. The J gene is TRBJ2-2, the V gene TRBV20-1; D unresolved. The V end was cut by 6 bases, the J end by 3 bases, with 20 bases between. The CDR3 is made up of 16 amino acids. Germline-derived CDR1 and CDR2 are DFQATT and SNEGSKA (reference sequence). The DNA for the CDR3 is TGCAGTGCCCCCGCCCCGCAAGGACGTGACACCGGGGAGCTGTTTTTT. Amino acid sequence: CSAPAPQGRDTGELFF.